The present entry profiles one TCR beta chain with its context. This specimen belongs to a study of T cell changes during pregnancy in multiple sclerosis. The germline gives CDR1 SGHNT, CDR2 YYREEE (reference sequence). The V and J ends lost 0 bases and 0 bases respectively, with 7 bases between them. This CDR3 is 15 amino acids long. Clones were read by immunoSEQ multiplex PCR, and TCRdb kept only the in-frame ones, dropping some. The profile shows approximately 33,000 clones, about 91% of them singletons. The TCR sequence derives from a female donor in good health, enrolled as a control in a pregnancy study. The sequencing used CD4+ T cells from peripheral blood mononuclear cells, collected in the first trimester of pregnancy. The chain joins TRBV5-4 to TRBJ1-3; no clear D. The CDR3 loop is CASSLDGGSGNTIYF. CDR3 coding DNA: TGTGCCAGCAGCTTGGACGGAGGCTCTGGAAACACCATATATTTT.